The clone carrying this T cell receptor (beta chain) was found many times. The germline V gene encodes CDR1 MNHNS and CDR2 SASEGT. The CDR3 runs 14 residues. V was clipped by 6 bases and J by 3 bases, with 12 bases between them. Using its own MiXCR run on the reads, TCRdb lists one record per CDR3 protein. This sample carries about 50,000 distinct CDR3 sequences, about 7.9% of them seen once, and the ten largest clones take roughly 17%. This entry belongs to a study of patients with pleural tuberculosis. The chain is built from TRBV6-1 and TRBJ2-4; maybe TRBD1 (6 bases). The clonotype comes from a human donor with pleural tuberculosis. CDR3 nucleotides: TGTGCCAGCAGACACGAAGGGGGCAAAAACATTCAGTACTTC. It is translated as CASRHEGGKNIQYF.